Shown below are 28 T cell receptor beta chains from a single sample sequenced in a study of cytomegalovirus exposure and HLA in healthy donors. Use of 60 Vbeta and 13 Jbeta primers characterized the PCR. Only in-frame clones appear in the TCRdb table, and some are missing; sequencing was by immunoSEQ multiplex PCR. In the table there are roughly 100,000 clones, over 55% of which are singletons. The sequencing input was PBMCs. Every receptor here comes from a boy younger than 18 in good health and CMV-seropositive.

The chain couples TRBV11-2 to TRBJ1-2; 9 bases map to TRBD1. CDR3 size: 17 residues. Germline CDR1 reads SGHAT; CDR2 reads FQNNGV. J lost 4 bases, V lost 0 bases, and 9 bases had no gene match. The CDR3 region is CASSLDSTGGVRYGYTF. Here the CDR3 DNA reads TGTGCCAGCAGCTTAGACTCAACAGGGGGCGTTCGCTATGGCTACACCTTC. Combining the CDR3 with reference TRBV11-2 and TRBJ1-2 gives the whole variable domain EAGVAQSPRYKIIEKRQSVAFWCNPISGHATLYWYQQILGQGPKLLIQFQNNGVVDDSQLPKDRFSAERLKGVDSTLKIQPAKLEDSAVYLCASSLDSTGGVRYGYTFGSGTRLTVV.

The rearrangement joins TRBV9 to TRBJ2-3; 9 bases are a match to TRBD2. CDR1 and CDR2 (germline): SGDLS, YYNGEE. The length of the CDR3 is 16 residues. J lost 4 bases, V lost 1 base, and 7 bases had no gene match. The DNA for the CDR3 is TGTGCCAGCAGCGTATCCGCGGGAGGGAGCGCAGATACGCAGTATTTT. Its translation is CASSVSAGGSADTQYF. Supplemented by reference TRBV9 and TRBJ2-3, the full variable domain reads DSGVTQTPKHLITATGQRVTLRCSPRSGDLSVYWYQQSLDQGLQFLIQYYNGEERAKGNILERFSAQQFPDLHSELNLSSLELGDSALYFCASSVSAGGSADTQYFGPGTRLTVL.

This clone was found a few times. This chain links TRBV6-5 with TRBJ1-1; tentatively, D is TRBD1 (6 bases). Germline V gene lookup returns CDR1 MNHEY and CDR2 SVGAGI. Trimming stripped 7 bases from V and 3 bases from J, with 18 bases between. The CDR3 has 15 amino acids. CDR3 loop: CASIKSVDRDTEAFF. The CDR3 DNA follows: TGTGCCAGCATCAAGTCGGTGGACAGAGACACTGAAGCTTTCTTT.

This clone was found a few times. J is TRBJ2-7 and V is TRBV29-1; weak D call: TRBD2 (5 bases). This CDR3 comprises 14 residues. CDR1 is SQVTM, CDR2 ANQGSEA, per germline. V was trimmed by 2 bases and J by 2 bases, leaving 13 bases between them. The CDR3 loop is CSVESRVRPYEQYF. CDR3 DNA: TGCAGCGTTGAATCGCGGGTGCGTCCCTACGAGCAGTACTTC.

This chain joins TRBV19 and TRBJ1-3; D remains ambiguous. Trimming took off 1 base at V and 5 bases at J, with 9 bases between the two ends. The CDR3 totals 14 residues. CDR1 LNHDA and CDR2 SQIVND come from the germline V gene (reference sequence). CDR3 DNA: TGTGCCAGTAGTATAGGAGGGAACCGAAACACCATATATTTT. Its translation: CASSIGGNRNTIYF.

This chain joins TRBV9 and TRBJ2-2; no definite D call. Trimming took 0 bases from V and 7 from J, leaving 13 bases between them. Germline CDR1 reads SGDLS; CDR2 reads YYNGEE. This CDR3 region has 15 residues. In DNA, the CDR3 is TGTGCCAGCAGCGTAGACCTTACTGGTGGCGGGGAGCTGTTTTTT. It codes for CASSVDLTGGGELFF. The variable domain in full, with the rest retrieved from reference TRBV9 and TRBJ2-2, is DSGVTQTPKHLITATGQRVTLRCSPRSGDLSVYWYQQSLDQGLQFLIQYYNGEERAKGNILERFSAQQFPDLHSELNLSSLELGDSALYFCASSVDLTGGGELFFGEGSRLTVL.

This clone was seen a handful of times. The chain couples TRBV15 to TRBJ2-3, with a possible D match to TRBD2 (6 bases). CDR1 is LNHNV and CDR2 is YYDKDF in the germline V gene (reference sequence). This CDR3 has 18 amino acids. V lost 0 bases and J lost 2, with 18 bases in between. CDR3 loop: CATSRDAPGLLLTDTQYF. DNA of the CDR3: TGTGCCACCAGCAGAGACGCTCCGGGACTCCTTCTCACAGATACGCAGTATTTT.

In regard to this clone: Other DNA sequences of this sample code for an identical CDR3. This CDR3 is CSVGLAGYEQFF. The CDR3 DNA follows: TGCAGCGTGGGACTAGCGGGATATGAGCAGTTCTTC. V and J are TRBV29-1 and TRBJ2-1; 13 nucleotides match TRBD2. CDR3 size: 12 residues. Germline CDR1 reads SQVTM; CDR2 reads ANQGSEA. The V and J ends lost 6 bases and 8 bases, in that order; junction bases with no gene match: 1.

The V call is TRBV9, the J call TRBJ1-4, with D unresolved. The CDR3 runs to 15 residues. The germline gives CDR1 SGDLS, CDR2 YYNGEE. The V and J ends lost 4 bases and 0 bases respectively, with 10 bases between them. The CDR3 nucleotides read TGTGCCAGCAGCCCGCGGGCATCAACTAATGAAAAACTGTTTTTT. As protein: CASSPRASTNEKLFF.

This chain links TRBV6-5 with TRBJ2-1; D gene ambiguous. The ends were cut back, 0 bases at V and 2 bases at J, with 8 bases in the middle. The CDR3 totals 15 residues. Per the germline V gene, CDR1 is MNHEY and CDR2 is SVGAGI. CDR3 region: CASSYSASPYNEQFF. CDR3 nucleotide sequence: TGTGCCAGCAGTTACTCAGCGAGCCCCTACAATGAGCAGTTCTTC.

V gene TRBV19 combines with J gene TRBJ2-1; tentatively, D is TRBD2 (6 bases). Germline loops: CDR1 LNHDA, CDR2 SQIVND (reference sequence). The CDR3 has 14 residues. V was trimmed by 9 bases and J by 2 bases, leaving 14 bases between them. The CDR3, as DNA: TGTGCCAGCAGAAGGAGGGCCACCTACAATGAGCAGTTCTTC. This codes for CASRRRATYNEQFF.

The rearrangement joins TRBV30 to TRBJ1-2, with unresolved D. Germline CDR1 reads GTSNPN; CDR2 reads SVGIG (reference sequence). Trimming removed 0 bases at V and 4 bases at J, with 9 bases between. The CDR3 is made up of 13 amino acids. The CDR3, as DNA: TGTGCCTGGAGTGTATCGGAGGGCTATGGCTACACCTTC. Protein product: CAWSVSEGYGYTF.

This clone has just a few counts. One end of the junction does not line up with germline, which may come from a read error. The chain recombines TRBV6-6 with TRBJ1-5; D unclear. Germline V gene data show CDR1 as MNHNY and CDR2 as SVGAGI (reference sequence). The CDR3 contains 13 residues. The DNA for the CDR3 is TGTGCCAGCAGCCATAACAGCATTCAGCCCCAGCATTTT. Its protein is CASSHNSIQPQHF.

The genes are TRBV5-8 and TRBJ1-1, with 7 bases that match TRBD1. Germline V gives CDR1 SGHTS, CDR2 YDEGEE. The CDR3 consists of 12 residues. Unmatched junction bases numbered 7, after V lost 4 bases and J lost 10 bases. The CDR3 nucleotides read TGTGCCAGCAGCCCACGGACAGGCGGAGCTTTCTTT. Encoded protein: CASSPRTGGAFF.

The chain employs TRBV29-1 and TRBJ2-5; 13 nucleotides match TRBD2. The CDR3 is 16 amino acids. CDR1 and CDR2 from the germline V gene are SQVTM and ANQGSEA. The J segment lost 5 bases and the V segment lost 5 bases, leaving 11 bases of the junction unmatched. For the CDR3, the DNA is TGCAGCGTTTCTTCCTGGACTAGCGGGAGTGGGGAGACCCAGTACTTC. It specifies CSVSSWTSGSGETQYF.

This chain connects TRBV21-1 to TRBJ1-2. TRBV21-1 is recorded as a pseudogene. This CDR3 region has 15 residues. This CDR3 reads CASRGGGSAGYGYTF. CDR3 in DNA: TGTGCCAGCAGGGGGGGCGGGAGTGCAGGCTATGGCTACACCTTC.

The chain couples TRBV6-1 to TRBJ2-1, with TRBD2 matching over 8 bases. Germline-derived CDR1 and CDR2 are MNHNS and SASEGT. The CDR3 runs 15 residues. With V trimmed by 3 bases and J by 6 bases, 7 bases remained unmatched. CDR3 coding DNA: TGTGCCAGCAGTGATCTTAGCGGGGCTATCAATGAGCAGTTCTTC. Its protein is CASSDLSGAINEQFF.

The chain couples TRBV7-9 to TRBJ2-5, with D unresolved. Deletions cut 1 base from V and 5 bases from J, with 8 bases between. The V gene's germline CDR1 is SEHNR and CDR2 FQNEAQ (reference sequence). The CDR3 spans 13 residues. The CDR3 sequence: CASSLDHVETQYF. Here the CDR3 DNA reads TGTGCCAGCAGCTTAGATCATGTGGAGACCCAGTACTTC.

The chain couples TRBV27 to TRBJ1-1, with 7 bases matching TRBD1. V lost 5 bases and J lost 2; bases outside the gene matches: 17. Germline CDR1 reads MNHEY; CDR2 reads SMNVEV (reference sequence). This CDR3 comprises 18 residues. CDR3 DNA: TGTGCCAGCAGTCCTCTCCCCGACCGGGACAGCAGTAACACTGAAGCTTTCTTT. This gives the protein CASSPLPDRDSSNTEAFF.

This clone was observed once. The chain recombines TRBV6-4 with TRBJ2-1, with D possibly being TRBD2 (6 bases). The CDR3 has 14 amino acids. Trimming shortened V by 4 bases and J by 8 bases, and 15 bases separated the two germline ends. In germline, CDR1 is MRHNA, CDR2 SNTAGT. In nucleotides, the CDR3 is TGTGCCAGCAGTGTCGTCCGGGAGCACCATGAGCAGTTCTTC. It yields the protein CASSVVREHHEQFF.

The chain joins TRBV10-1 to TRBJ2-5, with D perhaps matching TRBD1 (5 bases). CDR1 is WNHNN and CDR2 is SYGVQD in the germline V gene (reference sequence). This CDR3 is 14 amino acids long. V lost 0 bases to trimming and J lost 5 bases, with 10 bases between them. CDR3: CASSESRGTETQYF. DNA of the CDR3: TGCGCCAGCAGTGAGTCTAGGGGAACGGAGACCCAGTACTTC.

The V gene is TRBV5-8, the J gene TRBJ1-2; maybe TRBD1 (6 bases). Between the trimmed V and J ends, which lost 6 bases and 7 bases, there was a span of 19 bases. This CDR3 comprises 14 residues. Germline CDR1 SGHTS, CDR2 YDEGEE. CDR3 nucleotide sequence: TGTGCCAGCACAGCGGGGGGGCCTTTAGGTGGCTACACCTTC. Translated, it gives CASTAGGPLGGYTF. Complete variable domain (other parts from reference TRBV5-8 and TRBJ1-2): EAGVTQSPTHLIKTRGQQATLRCSPISGHTSVYWYQQALGLGLQFLLWYDEGEERNRGNFPPRFSGRQFPNYSSELNVNALELEDSALYLCASTAGGPLGGYTFGSGTRLTVV.

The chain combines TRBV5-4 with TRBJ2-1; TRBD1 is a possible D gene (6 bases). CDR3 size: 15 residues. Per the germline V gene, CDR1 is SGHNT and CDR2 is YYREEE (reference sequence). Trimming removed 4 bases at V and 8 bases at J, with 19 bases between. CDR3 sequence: CASSAGQLVSDEQFF. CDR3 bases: TGTGCCAGCAGCGCCGGACAGCTGGTTTCCGATGAGCAGTTCTTC.

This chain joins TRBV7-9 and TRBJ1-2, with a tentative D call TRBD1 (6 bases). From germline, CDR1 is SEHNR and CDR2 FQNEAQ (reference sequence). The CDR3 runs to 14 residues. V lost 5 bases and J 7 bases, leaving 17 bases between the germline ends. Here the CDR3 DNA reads TGTGCCAGCAGCCCAGAGAACAGGGCTGGTGGCTACACCTTC. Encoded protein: CASSPENRAGGYTF. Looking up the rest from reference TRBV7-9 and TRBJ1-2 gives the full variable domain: DTGVSQNPRHKITKRGQNVTFRCDPISEHNRLYWYRQTLGQGPEFLTYFQNEAQLEKSRLLSDRFSAERPKGSFSTLEIQRTEQGDSAMYLCASSPENRAGGYTFGSGTRLTVV.

The CDR3 region has the DNA TGTGCCAGCAGCTCGATCCGGGAGGGCCCATACATTCAGTACTTC. Translation: CASSSIREGPYIQYF. This sequence joins TRBV11-2 and TRBJ2-4; 8 bases match TRBD2. V lost 4 bases, J lost 8 bases, and 10 bases stayed unmatched. The CDR3 has 15 amino acids. CDR1 is SGHAT and CDR2 is FQNNGV in the germline V gene.

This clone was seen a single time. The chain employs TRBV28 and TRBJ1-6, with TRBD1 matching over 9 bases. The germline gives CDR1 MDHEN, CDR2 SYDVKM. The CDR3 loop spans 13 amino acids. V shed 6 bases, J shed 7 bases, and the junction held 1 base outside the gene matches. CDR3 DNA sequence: TGTGCCAGCAGGGGACAGGGAAATTCACCCCTCCACTTT. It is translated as CASRGQGNSPLHF.

The DNA of the CDR3 is TGTGCCAGCAGCCCTCTAGCGGGAGGGAGCAATGAGCAGTTCTTC. Its protein is CASSPLAGGSNEQFF. The gene calls are TRBV9 and TRBJ2-1; 12 nucleotides line up with TRBD2. This CDR3 is built from 15 residues. Losses at the gene ends were 4 bases for V and 6 bases for J; bases not matched to a gene: 5. CDR1 and CDR2 from the germline V gene are SGDLS and YYNGEE.

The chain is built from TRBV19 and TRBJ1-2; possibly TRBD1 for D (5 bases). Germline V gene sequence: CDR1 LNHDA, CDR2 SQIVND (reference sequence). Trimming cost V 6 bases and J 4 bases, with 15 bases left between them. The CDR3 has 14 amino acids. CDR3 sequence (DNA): TGTGCCAGTAGCCCGGGACTTCTGGGCTATGGCTACACCTTC. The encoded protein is CASSPGLLGYGYTF.